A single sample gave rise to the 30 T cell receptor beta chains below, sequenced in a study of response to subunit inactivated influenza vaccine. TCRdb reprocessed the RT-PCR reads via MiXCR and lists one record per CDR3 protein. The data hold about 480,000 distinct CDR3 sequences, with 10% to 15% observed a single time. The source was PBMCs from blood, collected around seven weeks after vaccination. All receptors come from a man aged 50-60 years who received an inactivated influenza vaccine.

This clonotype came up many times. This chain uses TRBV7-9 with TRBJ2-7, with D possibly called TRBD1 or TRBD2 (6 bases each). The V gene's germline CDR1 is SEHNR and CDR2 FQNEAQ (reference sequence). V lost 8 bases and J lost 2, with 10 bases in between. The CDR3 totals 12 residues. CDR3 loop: CASGRDTYEQYF. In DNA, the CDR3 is TGTGCCAGCGGGCGGGACACCTACGAGCAGTACTTC. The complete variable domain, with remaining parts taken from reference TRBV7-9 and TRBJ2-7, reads DTGVSQNPRHKITKRGQNVTFRCDPISEHNRLYWYRQTLGQGPEFLTYFQNEAQLEKSRLLSDRFSAERPKGSFSTLEIQRTEQGDSAMYLCASGRDTYEQYFGPGTRLTVT.

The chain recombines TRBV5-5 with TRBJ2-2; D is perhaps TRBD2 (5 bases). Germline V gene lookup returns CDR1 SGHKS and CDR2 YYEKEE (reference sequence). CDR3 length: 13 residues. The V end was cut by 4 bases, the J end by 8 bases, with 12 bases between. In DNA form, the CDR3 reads TGTGCCAGCAGCCCTCCGAGGGCTGGGGAGCTGTTTTTT. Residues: CASSPPRAGELFF.

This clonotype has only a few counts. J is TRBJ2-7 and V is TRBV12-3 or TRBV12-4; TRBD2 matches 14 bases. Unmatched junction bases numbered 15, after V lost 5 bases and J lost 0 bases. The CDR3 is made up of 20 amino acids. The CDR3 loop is CASSLPGVRLAGGPSYEQYF. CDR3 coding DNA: TGTGCCAGCAGTCTGCCAGGAGTAAGACTAGCGGGGGGGCCCTCCTACGAGCAGTACTTC.

The CDR3 sequence: CASRPLRGTDYNEQFF. The CDR3 region has the DNA TGTGCCAGCAGGCCCCTTCGGGGAACCGACTACAATGAGCAGTTCTTC. This chain links TRBV28 with TRBJ2-1; possible D gene TRBD2, 5 bases. This CDR3 spans 16 amino acids. V lost 6 bases and J lost 3, with 18 bases in between. Germline lookup yields CDR1 MDHEN and CDR2 SYDVKM. The full variable domain, in which reference TRBV28 and TRBJ2-1 provide the parts outside the CDR3, is DVKVTQSSRYLVKRTGEKVFLECVQDMDHENMFWYRQDPGLGLRLIYFSYDVKMKEKGDIPEGYSVSREKKERFSLILESASTNQTSMYLCASRPLRGTDYNEQFFGPGTRLTVL.

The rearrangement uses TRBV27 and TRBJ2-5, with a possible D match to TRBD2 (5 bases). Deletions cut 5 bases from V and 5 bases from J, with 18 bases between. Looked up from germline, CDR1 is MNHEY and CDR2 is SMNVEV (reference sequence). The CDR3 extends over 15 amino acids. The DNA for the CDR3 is TGTGCCAGCAGTCCAACCGGGCGACGAGGGGAGACCCAGTACTTC. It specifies CASSPTGRRGETQYF.

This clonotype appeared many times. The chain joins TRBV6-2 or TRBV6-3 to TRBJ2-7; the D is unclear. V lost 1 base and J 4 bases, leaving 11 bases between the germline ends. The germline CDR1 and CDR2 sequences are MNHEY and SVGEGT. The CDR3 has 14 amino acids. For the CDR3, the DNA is TGTGCCAGCAGTTACTTCGGTCAACCTTACGAGCAGTACTTC. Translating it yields CASSYFGQPYEQYF.

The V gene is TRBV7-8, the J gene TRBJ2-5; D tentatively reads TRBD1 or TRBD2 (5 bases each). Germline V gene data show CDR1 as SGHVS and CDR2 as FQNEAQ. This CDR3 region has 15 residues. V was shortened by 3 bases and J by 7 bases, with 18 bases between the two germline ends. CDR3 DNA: TGTGCCAGCAGCTTCCTCGGGACCCGACGGGGGACCCAGTACTTC. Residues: CASSFLGTRRGTQYF.

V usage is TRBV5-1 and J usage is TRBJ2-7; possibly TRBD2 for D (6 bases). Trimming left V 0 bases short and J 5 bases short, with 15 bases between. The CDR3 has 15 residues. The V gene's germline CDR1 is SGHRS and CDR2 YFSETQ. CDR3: CASSLDRPGGHEQYF. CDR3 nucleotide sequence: TGCGCCAGCAGCTTGGATAGGCCCGGGGGTCACGAGCAGTACTTC.

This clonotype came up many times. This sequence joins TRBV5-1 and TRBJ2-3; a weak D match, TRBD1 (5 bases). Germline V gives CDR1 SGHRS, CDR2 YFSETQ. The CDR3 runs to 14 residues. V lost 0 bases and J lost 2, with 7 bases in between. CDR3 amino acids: CASSLEGNTDTQYF. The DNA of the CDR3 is TGCGCCAGCAGCTTGGAGGGGAACACAGATACGCAGTATTTT.

The CDR3 sequence: CASSQDWGPGLTDTQYF. CDR3 nucleotide sequence: TGCGCCAGCAGCCAAGATTGGGGTCCAGGGTTGACAGATACGCAGTATTTT. The chain employs TRBV4-3 and TRBJ2-3; perhaps TRBD1 as D (5 bases). V lost 0 bases, J lost 3 bases, and 16 bases lay in between. The CDR3 has 17 amino acids. CDR1 is LGHNA and CDR2 is YSLEER in the germline V gene.

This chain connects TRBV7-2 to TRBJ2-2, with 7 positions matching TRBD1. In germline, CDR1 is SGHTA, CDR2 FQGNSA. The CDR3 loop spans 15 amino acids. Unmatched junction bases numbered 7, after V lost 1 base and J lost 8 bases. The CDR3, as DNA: TGTGCCAGCAGCTTAGGGGCAGGGGGTATGGGGGAGCTGTTTTTT. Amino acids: CASSLGAGGMGELFF.

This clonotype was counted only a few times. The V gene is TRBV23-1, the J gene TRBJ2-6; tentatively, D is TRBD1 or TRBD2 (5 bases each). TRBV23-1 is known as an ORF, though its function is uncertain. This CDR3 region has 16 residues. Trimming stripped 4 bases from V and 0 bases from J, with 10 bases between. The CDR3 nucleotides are TGCGCCAGCAGTCCCTCCGGGGCCTCTGGGGCCAACGTCCTGACTTTC. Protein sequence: CASSPSGASGANVLTF.

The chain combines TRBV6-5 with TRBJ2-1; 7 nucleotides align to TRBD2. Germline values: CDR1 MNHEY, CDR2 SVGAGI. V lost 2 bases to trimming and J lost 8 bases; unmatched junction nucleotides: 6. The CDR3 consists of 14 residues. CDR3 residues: CASSYGRERDEQFF. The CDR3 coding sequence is TGTGCCAGCAGTTACGGGCGGGAGCGCGATGAGCAGTTCTTC.

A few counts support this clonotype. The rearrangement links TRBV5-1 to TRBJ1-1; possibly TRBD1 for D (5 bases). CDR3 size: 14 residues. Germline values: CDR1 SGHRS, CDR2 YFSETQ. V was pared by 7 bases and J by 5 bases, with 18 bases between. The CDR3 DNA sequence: TGCGCCAGCTCGTTGGGGGACGAACTGACTGAAGCTTTCTTT. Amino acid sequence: CASSLGDELTEAFF.

In DNA form, the CDR3 reads TGCAGTGCTAGAGATTGGACTAGCGGGGGCAATGAGCAGTTCTTC. Translated, it gives CSARDWTSGGNEQFF. The V gene is TRBV20-1, the J gene TRBJ2-1, with TRBD2 identical over 13 bases. The J segment lost 6 bases and the V segment lost 0 bases, leaving 2 bases of the junction unmatched. CDR3 length: 15 residues. Germline V gene data show CDR1 as DFQATT and CDR2 as SNEGSKA (reference sequence).

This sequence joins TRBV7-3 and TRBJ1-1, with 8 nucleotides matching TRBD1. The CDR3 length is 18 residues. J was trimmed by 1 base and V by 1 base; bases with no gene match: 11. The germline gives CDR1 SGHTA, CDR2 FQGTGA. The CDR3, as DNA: TGTGCCAGCAGCTTAAGGGGCAAGGGGACAGGCTCGAACACTGAAGCTTTCTTT. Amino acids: CASSLRGKGTGSNTEAFF. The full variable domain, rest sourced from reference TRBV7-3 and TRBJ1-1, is GAGVSQTPSNKVTEKGKYVELRCDPISGHTALYWYRQSLGQGPEFLIYFQGTGAADDSGLPNDRFFAVRPEGSVSTLKIQRTERGDSAVYLCASSLRGKGTGSNTEAFFGQGTRLTVV.

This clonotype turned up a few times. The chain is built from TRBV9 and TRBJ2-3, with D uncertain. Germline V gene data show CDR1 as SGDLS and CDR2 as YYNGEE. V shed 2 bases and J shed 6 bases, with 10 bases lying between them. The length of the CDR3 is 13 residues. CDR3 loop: CASSVENEDTQYF. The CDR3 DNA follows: TGTGCCAGCAGCGTCGAAAACGAGGATACGCAGTATTTT. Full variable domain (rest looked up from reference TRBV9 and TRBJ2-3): DSGVTQTPKHLITATGQRVTLRCSPRSGDLSVYWYQQSLDQGLQFLIQYYNGEERAKGNILERFSAQQFPDLHSELNLSSLELGDSALYFCASSVENEDTQYFGPGTRLTVL.

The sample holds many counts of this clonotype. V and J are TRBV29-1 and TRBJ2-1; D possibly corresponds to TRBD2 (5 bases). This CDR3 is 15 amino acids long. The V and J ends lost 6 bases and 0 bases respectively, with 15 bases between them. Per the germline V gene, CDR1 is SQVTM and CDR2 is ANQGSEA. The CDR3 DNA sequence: TGCAGCGTGGAGGAAGGGCGCCGCTCCTACAATGAGCAGTTCTTC. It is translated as CSVEEGRRSYNEQFF.

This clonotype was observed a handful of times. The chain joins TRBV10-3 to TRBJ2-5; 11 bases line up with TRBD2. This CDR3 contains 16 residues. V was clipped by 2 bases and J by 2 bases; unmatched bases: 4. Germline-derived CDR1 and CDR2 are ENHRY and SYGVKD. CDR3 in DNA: TGTGCCATCAGTGAGGGCCTAGCGGGGGGACAAGAGACCCAGTACTTC. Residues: CAISEGLAGGQETQYF.

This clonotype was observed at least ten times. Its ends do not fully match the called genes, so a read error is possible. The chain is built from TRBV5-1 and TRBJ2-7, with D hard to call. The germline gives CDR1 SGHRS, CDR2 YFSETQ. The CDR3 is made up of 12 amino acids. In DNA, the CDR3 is TGTGCCAGCAGCTTAGTTGGATACGAGCAGTACTTC. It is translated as CASSLVGYEQYF. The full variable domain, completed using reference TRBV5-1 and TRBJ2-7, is KAGVTQTPRYLIKTRGQQVTLSCSPISGHRSVSWYQQTPGQGLQFLFEYFSETQRNKGNFPGRFSGRQFSNSRSEMNVSTLELGDSALYLCASSLVGYEQYFGPGTRLTVT.

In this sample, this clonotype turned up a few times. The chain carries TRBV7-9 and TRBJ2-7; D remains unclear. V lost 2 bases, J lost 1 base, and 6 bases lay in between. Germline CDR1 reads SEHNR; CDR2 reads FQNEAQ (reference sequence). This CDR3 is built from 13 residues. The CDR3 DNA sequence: TGTGCCAGCAGCTTATTCAGTTCCTACGAGCAGTACTTC. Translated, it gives CASSLFSSYEQYF.

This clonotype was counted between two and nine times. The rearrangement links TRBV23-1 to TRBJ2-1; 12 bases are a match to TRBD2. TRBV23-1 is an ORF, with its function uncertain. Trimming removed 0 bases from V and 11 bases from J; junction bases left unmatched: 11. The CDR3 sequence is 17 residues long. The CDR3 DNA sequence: TGCGCCAGCAGTCAATCGGGGCTAGCGGGAGGGTATCGGAAGCAGTTCTTC. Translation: CASSQSGLAGGYRKQFF.

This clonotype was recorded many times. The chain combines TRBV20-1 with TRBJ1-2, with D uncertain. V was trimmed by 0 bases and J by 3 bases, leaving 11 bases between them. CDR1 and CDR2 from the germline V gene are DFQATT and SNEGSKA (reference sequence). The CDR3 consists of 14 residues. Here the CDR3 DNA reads TGCAGTGCTAGAGATTCGGGCACGCACTATGGCTACACCTTC. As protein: CSARDSGTHYGYTF.

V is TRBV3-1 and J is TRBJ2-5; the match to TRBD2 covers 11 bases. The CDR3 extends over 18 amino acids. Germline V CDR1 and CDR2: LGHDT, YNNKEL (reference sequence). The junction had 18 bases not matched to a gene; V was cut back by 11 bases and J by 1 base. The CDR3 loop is CASSQQGSGTSGQETQYF. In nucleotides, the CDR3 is TGTGCCTCCAGCCAGCAGGGGTCTGGGACTAGCGGCCAAGAGACCCAGTACTTC.

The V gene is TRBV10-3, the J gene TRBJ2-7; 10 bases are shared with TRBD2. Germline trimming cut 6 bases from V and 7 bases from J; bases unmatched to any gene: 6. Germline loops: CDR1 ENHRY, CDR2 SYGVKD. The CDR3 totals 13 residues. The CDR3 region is CAIRLAGSGEQYF. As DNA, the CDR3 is TGTGCCATCAGACTAGCGGGATCGGGTGAGCAGTACTTC.

CDR3 coding DNA: TGCAGTGCTGCCGATGGACAGAAGATCAATCAGCCCCAGCATTTT. Residues: CSAADGQKINQPQHF. This chain joins TRBV20-1 and TRBJ1-5, with D possibly being TRBD1 (6 bases). The germline V gene encodes CDR1 DFQATT and CDR2 SNEGSKA (reference sequence). This CDR3 contains 15 residues. V was pared by 5 bases and J by 3 bases, with 17 bases between.

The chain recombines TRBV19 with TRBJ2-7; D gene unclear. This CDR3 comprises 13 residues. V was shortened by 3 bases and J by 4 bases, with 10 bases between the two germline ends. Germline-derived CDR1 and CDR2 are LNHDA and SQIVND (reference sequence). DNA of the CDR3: TGTGCCAGTAGTATGGGCAGCTTTTACGAGCAGTACTTC. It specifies CASSMGSFYEQYF.

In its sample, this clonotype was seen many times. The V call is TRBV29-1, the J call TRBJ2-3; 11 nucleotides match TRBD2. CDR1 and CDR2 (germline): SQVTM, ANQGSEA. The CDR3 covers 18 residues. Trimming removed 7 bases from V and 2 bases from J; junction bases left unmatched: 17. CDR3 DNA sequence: TGCAGCGGGAGAATAGCGGGAGGGCTAATTCTCTTCACAGATACGCAGTATTTT. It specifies CSGRIAGGLILFTDTQYF.

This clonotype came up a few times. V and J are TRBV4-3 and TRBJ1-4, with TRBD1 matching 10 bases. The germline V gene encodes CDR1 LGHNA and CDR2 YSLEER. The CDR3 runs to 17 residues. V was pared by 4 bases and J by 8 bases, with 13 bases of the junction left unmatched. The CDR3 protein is CASSLRLPGTGEEKLFF. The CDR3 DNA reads TGCGCCAGCAGCCTAAGACTCCCCGGGACAGGGGAGGAAAAACTGTTTTTT.

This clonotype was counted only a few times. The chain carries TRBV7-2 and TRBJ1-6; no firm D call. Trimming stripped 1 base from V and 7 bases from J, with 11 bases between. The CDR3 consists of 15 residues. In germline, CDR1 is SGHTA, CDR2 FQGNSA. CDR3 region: CASSLVAQLNSPLHF. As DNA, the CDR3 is TGTGCCAGCAGCTTAGTTGCCCAGCTCAATTCACCCCTCCACTTT.